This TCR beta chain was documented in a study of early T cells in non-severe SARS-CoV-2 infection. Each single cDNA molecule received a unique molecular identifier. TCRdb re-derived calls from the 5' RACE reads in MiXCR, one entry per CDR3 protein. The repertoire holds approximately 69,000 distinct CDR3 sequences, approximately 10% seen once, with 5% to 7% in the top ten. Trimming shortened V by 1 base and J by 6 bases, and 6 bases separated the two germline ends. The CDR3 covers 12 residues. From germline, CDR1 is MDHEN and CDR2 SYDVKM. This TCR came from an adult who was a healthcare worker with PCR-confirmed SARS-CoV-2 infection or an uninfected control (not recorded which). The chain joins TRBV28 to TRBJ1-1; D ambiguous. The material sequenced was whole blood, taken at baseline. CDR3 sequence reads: CASSLSYAEAFF. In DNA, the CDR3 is TGTGCCAGCAGTTTATCCTACGCTGAAGCTTTCTTT.